Sequencing of this T cell receptor (beta chain) was carried out in a study of T cell changes during pregnancy in multiple sclerosis. The CDR3 has 14 residues. Losses at the gene ends were 7 bases for V and 3 bases for J; bases not matched to a gene: 8. CDR1 and CDR2 from the germline V gene are MNHNS and SASEGT. Profiling relied on immunoSEQ multiplex PCR, and the TCRdb table lists in-frame clones only, not all of them. The data hold about 38,000 clones, with about 95% observed a single time. This TCR was recovered from a female donor with multiple sclerosis, enrolled in a pregnancy study. This material consisted of CD4+ T cells from peripheral blood mononuclear cells, taken in the second trimester of pregnancy. This chain uses TRBV6-1 with TRBJ1-1, with TRBD1 matching over 7 bases. CDR3 coding DNA: TGTGCCAGCACCGGGACAGCTGTTTACACTGAAGCTTTCTTT. This translates into CASTGTAVYTEAFF.